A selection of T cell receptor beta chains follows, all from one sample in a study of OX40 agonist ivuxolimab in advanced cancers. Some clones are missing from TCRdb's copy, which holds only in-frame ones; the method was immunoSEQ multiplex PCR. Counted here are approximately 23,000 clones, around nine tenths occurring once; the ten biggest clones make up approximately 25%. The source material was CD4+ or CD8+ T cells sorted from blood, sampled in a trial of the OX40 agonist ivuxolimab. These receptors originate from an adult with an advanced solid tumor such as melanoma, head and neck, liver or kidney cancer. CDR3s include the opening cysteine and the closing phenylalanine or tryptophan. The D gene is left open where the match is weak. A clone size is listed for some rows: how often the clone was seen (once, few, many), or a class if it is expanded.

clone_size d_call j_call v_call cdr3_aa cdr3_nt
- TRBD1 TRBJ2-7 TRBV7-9 CASSRPGTGTEQYF TGTGCCAGCAGCAGACCCGGGACAGGGACCGAGCAGTACTTC
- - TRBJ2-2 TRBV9 CASSVGTDTGELFF TGTGCCAGCAGCGTCGGCACAGACACCGGGGAGCTGTTTTTT
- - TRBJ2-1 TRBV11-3 CASSLDEGGTYNEQFF TGTGCCAGCAGCTTAGATGAGGGGGGCACCTACAATGAGCAGTTCTTC
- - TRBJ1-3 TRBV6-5 CASRDTRASGNTIYF TGTGCCAGCAGGGACACCCGGGCCTCAGGAAACACCATATATTTT
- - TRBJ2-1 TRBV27 CASSLSRAKSYNEQFF TGTGCCAGCAGTTTATCCAGGGCGAAATCCTACAATGAGCAGTTCTTC
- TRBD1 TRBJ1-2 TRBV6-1 CASSEQGTAPRRYGYTF TGTGCCAGCAGTGAACAAGGGACAGCCCCGCGGCGCTATGGCTACACCTTC
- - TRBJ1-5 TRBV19 CASSIVPGSNQPQHF TGTGCCAGTAGTATAGTACCGGGGAGCAATCAGCCCCAGCATTTT
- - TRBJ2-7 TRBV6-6 CASSYQRYGATYEQYF TGTGCCAGCAGTTACCAGCGGTACGGGGCCACCTACGAGCAGTACTTC
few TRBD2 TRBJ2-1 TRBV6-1 CASSELVFQREDNEQFF TGTGCCAGCAGTGAATTAGTATTTCAACGGGAGGATAATGAGCAGTTCTTC
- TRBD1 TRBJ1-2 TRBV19 CASSIGQGTGYTF TGTGCCAGTAGTATCGGACAGGGGACTGGCTACACCTTC
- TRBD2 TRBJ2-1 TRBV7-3 CASSSLGTSNSNEQFF TGTGCCAGCAGCTCACTGGGGACTAGCAATAGCAATGAGCAGTTCTTC
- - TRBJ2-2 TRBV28 CASSLGHGTGELFF TGTGCCAGCAGTTTGGGACACGGCACCGGGGAGCTGTTTTTT
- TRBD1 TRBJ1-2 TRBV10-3 CAIRRDSSLVGYGYTF TGTGCCATCAGGCGGGACAGCAGTCTCGTTGGCTATGGCTACACCTTC
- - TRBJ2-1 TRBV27 CASTRASYNEQFF TGTGCCAGCACCCGGGCCTCCTACAATGAGCAGTTCTTC
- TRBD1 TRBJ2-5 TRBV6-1 CASRTGQAWGETQYF TGTGCCAGCAGGACCGGACAGGCCTGGGGAGAGACCCAGTACTTC
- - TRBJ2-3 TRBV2 CASSPRGTDTQYF TGTGCCAGCAGTCCCCGGGGCACAGATACGCAGTATTTT
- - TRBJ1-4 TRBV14 CASSRRLYEKLFF TGTGCCAGCAGCCGCCGGTTATATGAAAAACTGTTTTTT
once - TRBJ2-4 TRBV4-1 CASSQGPPGAKNIQYF TGCGCCAGCAGCCAGGGGCCCCCCGGCGCAAAAAACATTCAGTACTTC
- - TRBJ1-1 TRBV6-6 CASSYIGNRLNTEAFF TGTGCCAGCAGTTACATTGGGAACCGCTTGAACACTGAAGCTTTCTTT
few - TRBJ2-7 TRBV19 CASSISGLSLGFSYEQYF TGTGCCAGTAGTATCTCGGGACTTTCCTTGGGATTCTCCTACGAGCAGTACTTC
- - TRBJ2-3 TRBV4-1 CASSQDRLIDTQYF TGCGCCAGCAGCCAAGATAGACTGATAGATACGCAGTATTTT
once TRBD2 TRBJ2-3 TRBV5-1 CASSLALAGEDTDTQYF TGCGCCAGCAGCTTGGCCCTAGCGGGAGAGGACACAGATACGCAGTATTTT
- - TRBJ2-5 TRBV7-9 CASSLNSQETQYF TGTGCCAGCAGCTTAAACAGCCAAGAGACCCAGTACTTC
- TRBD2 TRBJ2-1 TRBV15 CATEAGTSGKNEQFF TGTGCCACCGAGGCCGGGACTAGCGGGAAAAATGAGCAGTTCTTC